This T cell receptor beta chain was observed in a study of shared clonotypes between healthy human individuals (dated by TCRdb to the early 2020s). Looking at the study overall: The cohort included a few men and a couple of women between 18 and 49 years of age. For each donor, CD4 naive and CD4 memory were each run on three plates, CD8 naive on two plates, and CD8 memory on one plate. To estimate repertoire size and how much clonotype sharing occurs between individuals, the study deeply sequenced the blood TCR repertoires of about 5 healthy adults. Libraries were prepared and TCR repertoires were sequenced by different laboratories using diverse techniques, in order to increase sequencing depth and limit assay-specific biases. Between about 0.9 and 8.9 billion PBMCs per donor were obtained by leukapheresis.

Healthy HIV-negative adults with no recently reported acute infections or vaccinations were included as donors. Every donor was a Caucasian adult living in Nashville, Tennessee, USA. CD4+ T cells were enriched through magnetic negative selection, after which naive cells were positively selected on CD45RA and the remaining negative fraction served as the memory subset. Blood was collected by leukapheresis, and PBMCs were isolated by Ficoll-Histopaque density gradient centrifugation and then cryopreserved in liquid nitrogen vapor phase. Analytical flow cytometry was used to check the purity and quantity of every magnetically sorted T cell population. Genomic DNA was isolated from each sorted fraction and quantified by UV absorbance on a Nanodrop 2000c. About this clone: The target of this receptor is not known. Per-base quality was not reported, and no clone a single base away is much larger than it.

The germline V gene (reference sequence) specifies LNHDA as CDR1 and SQIVND as CDR2. V is reduced by 1 base and J by 5 bases, leaving a spacing of 12 bases between them. Taken from cysteine to phenylalanine, the CDR3 has 15 residues. Only the CDR3 DNA is retained, 45 bases long and in frame from the first base. Results and caveats for the whole study, not just this receptor: Clonotypes shared by all four sorted-subset donors showed higher generation probabilities than non-shared clonotypes. Across a few donors, 5% to 6% of naive CD4, roughly 3.5% of naive CD8, under 2.5% of memory CD4, and 0.4% of memory CD8 clonotypes were shared. Naive subsets generally had larger estimated clonotype richness than memory subsets did. Because the study included a small number of donors, the genetic and exposure-history diversity represented was limited. Sampling was restricted to blood, and TCR repertoires in tissues likely differ from the TCR repertoires found in blood. Based on pairwise subsampling, the degree of clonotype sharing among donors was expected to be affected by sequencing depth. Incomplete sequencing was indicated by rarefaction of sorted-subset datasets, despite the large sequencing depth.

Using the deep immunoSEQ assay, TCR CDR3 regions were amplified from genomic DNA by multiplex PCR. Extracted genomic DNA from each cell subset was distributed evenly across all wells of several immunoSEQ 96-well plates, and each plate was treated as a replicate. For sorted subsets, about 220 ng of genomic DNA, equivalent to about 30,000 T cell genomes, went into each replicate PCR. The purified libraries were quantified using a Qubit 3.0 fluorometer, sized with a Bioanalyzer 2100, and then quantified again using the KAPA Library Quantification kit. Every immunoSEQ 96-well plate was sequenced on a dedicated single-read 150-cycle Illumina NextSeq 550 flow cell. The paper's data handling went like this. Because the immunoSEQ output included only junctional sequences and no quality scores, the filtering could not be the same as the filtering used for full-length reads. Sequences were annotated with PyIR, a Python wrapper for IgBLAST v1.9, using IMGT germline references to assign V/J genes and CDR3. Reads were removed for weak V/J assignments (E-value above 1e-6), missing CDR3, stop codons, out-of-frame junctions, or ambiguous translated residues. A V3J clonotype was defined by an identical inferred V gene, J gene, and CDR3 amino acid sequence. The percentage overlap between two repertoires was calculated by dividing the number of shared unique clonotypes by the size of the smaller repertoire. Three approaches were used to assess repertoire richness: RTK rarefaction, the Chao1 estimator, and Recon v2.1 estimates of unobserved clonotypes. Generation probabilities were computed with OLGA for all TCRbeta clonotypes obtained by the gDNA method from four donors. Held by TCRdb, this immuneACCESS table contains in-frame sequences only and omits some clones. Under half of the omission traces to an unresolved V gene where checked; the cause of the rest is unknown. That table supplies the V and J calls and clone size; D and trimming were determined from the DNA. Here the sample has about 600,000 clones; 97% occur a single time. The top ten clones comprise around 0.058% of the sample.

This receptor chain uses TRBV19 and TRBJ1-5; a weak D assignment points to TRBD1 (5 bases agree). Source material: naive CD4+ T cells sorted from blood. Taken with the paper, the label for cell subset or site translates to: CD45RA+ positively selected. The receptor was isolated from a young woman in good health. CDR3 loop: CASSIVGGGDQPQHF. The nucleotide sequence is TGTGCCAGTAGTATAGTGGGGGGAGGGGATCAGCCCCAGCATTTT.